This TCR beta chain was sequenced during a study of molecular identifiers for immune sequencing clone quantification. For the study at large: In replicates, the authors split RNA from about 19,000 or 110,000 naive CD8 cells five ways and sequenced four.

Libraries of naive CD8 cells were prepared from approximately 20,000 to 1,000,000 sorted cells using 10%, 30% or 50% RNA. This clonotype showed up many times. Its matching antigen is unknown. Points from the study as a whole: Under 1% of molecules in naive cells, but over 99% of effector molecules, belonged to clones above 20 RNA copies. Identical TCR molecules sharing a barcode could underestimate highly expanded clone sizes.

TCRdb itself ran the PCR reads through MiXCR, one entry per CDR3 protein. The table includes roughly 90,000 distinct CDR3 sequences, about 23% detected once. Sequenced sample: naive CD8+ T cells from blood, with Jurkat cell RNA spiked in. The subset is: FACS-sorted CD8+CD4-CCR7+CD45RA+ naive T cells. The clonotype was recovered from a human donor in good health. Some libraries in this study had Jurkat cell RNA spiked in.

The DNA for the CDR3 is TGTGCCAGCAGTTTATCGTCACCTACCAAGCATACGCAGTATTTT. Protein: CASSLSSPTKHTQYF. This chain links TRBV27 with TRBJ2-3; D not certain. Trimming took off 0 bases at V and 7 bases at J, with 14 bases between the two ends. CDR1 MNHEY and CDR2 SMNVEV come from the germline V gene (reference sequence). There are 15 residues in the CDR3.